This TCR beta chain was sequenced in a study of beta chain features in type 1 diabetes. Regarding the study as a whole: Moderate but significant shortening of TCRB CDR3s was recorded in all four CD4+ subsets from Type 1 diabetes patients. Shorter templates may be favored by PCR, equally so in patients and controls. Compared to healthy donors, patients appeared to have naive, central memory and Treg TCRB repertoires that were more alike.

There was one heparinised blood draw per donor, averaging approximately 120 mL. Investigators reverse transcribed all isolated RNA, so they sequenced expressed TCRB transcripts. Some 3.3 million reads was the average for naive, central memory and regulatory T cell samples. Sequencing used immunoSEQ multiplex PCR; TCRdb keeps in-frame clones, though not all of them. The profile covers tens of thousands of clones, with around 40% appearing a single time and over 1.1% taken by the ten largest. Concerning this clone itself: Its antigen is not known.

Per the germline V gene, CDR1 is LNHDA and CDR2 is SQIVND (reference sequence). Trimming at V came to 6 bases and at J to 7 bases, leaving 14 bases not matched to a gene. CDR3 length equals 16 residues. The chain uses TRBV19 and TRBJ1-5, with TRBD1 matching over 8 bases. The sequencing input was Tregs from blood. The TCR originated in a man younger than 45 with type 1 diabetes. CDR3 DNA: TGTGCCAGTAGAGGTTGGGACAGGTCTAATTTCCAGCCCCAGCATTTT. This gives the protein CASRGWDRSNFQPQHF.